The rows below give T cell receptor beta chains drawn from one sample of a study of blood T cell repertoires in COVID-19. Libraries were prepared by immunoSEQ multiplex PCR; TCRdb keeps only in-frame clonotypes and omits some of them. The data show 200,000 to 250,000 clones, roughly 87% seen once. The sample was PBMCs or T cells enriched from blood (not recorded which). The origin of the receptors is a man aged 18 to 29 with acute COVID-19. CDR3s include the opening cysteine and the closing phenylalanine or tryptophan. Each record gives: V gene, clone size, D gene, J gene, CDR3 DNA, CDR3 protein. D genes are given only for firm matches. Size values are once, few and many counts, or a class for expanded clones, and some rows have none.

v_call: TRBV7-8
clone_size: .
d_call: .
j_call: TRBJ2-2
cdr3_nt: TGTGCCAGCAGCTTACGACTAGACACCGGGGAGCTGTTTTTT
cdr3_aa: CASSLRLDTGELFF

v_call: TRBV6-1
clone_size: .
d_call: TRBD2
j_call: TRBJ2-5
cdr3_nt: TGTGCCAGCAGTGAATATGCACTAGCGGGATCAGAGACCCAGTACTTC
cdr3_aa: CASSEYALAGSETQYF

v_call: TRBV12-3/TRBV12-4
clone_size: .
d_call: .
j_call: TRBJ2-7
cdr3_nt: TGTGCCAGCAGTTCAATGTCAGGACTAATCTTC
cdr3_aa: CASSSMSGLIF

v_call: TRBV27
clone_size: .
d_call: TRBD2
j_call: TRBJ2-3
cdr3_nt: TGTGCCAGAGTCCCGGGACTAGCGGGAGAGGAGACAGATACGCAGTATTTT
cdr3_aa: CARVPGLAGEETDTQYF

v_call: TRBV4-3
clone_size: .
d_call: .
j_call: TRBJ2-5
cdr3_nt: TGCGCCAGCAGCCCCGAAAGGGGGATCGGGACCCAGTACTTC
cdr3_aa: CASSPERGIGTQYF

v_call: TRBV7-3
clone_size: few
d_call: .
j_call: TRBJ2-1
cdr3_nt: TGTGCCAGCAGCGCGACCTCGGGAAGCCCTGCATATGAGCAGTTCTTC
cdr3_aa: CASSATSGSPAYEQFF

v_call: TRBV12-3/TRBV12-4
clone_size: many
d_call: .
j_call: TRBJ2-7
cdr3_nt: TGTGCCAGCAGTTTCCACAGCTACGAGCAGTACTTC
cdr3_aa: CASSFHSYEQYF

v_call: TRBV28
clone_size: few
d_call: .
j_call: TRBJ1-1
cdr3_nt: TGTGCCAGCAGTCCCACTTACAGGAACACTGAAGCTTTCTTT
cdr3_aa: CASSPTYRNTEAFF

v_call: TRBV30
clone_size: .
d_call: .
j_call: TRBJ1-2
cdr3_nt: TGTGCCTGGAGGGCAACCGGGACACGGACTTTGTCCTTC
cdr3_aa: CAWRATGTRTLSF

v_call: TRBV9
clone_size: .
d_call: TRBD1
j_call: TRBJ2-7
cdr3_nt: TGTGCCAGCAGCGTAGGGGGCGGACAGGGAACCTACGAGCAGTACTTC
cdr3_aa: CASSVGGGQGTYEQYF

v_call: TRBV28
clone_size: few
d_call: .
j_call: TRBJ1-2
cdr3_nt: TGTGCCAGCAGTGGGGGCGGGAGTATTCGATATGGCTACACCTTC
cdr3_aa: CASSGGGSIRYGYTF

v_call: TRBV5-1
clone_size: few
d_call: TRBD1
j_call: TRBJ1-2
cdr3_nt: TGCGCCAGCAGAAGAGGGACAGGGAATAACTATGGCTACACCTTC
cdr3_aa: CASRRGTGNNYGYTF

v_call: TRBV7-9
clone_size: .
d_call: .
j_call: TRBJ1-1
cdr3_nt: TGTGCCAGCAGCTTAACCGTCGGGGCGGGGACTGAAGCTTTCTTT
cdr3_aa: CASSLTVGAGTEAFF

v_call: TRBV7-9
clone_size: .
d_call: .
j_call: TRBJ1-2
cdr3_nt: TGTGCCAGCAGCTTAGGTCGCGGGAGCTATGGCTACACCTTC
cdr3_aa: CASSLGRGSYGYTF

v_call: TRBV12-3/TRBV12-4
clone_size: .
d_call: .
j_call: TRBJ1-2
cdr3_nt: TGTGCCAGCAGTTTGGGACAAGAACGTGGCTACACCTTC
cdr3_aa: CASSLGQERGYTF

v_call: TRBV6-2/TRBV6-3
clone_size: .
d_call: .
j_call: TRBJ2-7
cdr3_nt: TGTGCCAGCAGTTACCCTTCAGATTACGAGCAGTACTTC
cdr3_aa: CASSYPSDYEQYF

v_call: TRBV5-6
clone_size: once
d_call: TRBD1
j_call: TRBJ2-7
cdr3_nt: TGTGCCAGCAGCAAATATTCCGGGACAGGGTTCTCCTACGAGCAGTACTTC
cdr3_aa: CASSKYSGTGFSYEQYF

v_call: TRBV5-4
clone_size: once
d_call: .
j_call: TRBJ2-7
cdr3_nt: TGTGCCAGCAGATTTGGCGGCAGCCCGGACTACGAGCAGTACTTC
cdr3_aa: CASRFGGSPDYEQYF

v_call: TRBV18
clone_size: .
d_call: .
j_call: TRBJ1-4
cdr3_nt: TGTGCCAGCTCACCACGTTCCGGCCCTGGGAGGGAAAAACTGTTTTTT
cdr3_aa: CASSPRSGPGREKLFF

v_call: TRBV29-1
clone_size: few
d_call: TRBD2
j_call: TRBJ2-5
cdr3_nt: TGCAGCGTTGATGCCAGCGGGGGGCAAGAGACCCAGTACTTC
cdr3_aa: CSVDASGGQETQYF

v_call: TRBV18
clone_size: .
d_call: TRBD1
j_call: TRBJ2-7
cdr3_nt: TGTGCCAGCTCACCCCAACAGGGGGCGGATGAGCAGTACTTC
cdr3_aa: CASSPQQGADEQYF

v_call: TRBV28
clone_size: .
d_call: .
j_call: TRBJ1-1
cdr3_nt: TGTGCCAGCAGTTTGGTCAGTCACACTGAAGCTTTCTTT
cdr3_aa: CASSLVSHTEAFF

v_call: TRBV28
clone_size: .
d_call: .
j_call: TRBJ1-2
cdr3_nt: TGTGCCAGCAGCCTACAGGGTGGCTACACCTTC
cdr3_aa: CASSLQGGYTF

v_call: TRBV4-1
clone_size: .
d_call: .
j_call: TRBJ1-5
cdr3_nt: TGCGCCAGCAGCTTCCCGGGTAGCAATCAGCCCCAGCATTTT
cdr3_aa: CASSFPGSNQPQHF

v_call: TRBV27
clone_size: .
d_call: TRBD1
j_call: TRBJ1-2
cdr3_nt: TGTGCCAGCAGCGACAGGGGTGTTGGCTACACCTTC
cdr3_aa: CASSDRGVGYTF

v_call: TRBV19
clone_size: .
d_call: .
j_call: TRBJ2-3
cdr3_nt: TGTGCCAGTAGTATATCAGGGTATCGGACAGATACGCAGTATTTT
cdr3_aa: CASSISGYRTDTQYF

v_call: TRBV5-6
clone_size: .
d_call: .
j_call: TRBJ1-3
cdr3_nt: TGTGCCAGCAGCTTGGGGTCCCTTAGATTCTCTGGAAACACCATATATTTT
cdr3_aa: CASSLGSLRFSGNTIYF

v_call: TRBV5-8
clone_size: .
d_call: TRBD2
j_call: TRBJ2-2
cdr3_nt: TGTGCCAGCAGCTTGGTCTGGGCTAGCGGGGGCACCGGGGAGCTGTTTTTT
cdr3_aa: CASSLVWASGGTGELFF

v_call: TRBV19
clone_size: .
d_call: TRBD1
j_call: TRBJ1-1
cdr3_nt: TGTGCCAGTAGTATCGGGACAGGCATGTTGAACACTGAAGCTTTCTTT
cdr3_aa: CASSIGTGMLNTEAFF

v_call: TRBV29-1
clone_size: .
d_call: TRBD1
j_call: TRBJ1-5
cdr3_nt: TGCAGCGCACTGGGGACAGGGGATAATCAGCCCCAGCATTTT
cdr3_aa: CSALGTGDNQPQHF

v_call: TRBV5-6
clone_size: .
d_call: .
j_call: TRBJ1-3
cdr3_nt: TGTGCCAGCAACCTACGGACTGCTGGAAACACCATATATTTT
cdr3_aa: CASNLRTAGNTIYF

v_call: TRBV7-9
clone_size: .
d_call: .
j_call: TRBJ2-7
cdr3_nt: TGTGCCAGCAGCTTTTCTCAGGGGCGCGGTTACGAGCAGTACTTC
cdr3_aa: CASSFSQGRGYEQYF

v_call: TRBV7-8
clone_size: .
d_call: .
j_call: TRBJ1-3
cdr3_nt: TGTGCCAGCAGCCTCGGCAGGGGCTCTGGAAACACCATATATTTT
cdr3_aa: CASSLGRGSGNTIYF

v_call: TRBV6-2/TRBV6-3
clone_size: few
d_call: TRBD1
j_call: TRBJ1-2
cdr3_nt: TGTGCCAGCAGTTCCCTCGTGATCAAGGGGGCTTATGGCTACACCTTC
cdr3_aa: CASSSLVIKGAYGYTF

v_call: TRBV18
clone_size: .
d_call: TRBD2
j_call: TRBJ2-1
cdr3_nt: TGTGCCAGCTCACCCTCGGCCCCCGGGACTACGAATGAGCAGTTCTTC
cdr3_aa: CASSPSAPGTTNEQFF

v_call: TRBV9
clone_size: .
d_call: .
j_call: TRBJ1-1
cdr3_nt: TGTGCCAGCAGCCCATTTGGACAGAGGAGGACTGAAGCTTTCTTT
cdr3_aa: CASSPFGQRRTEAFF

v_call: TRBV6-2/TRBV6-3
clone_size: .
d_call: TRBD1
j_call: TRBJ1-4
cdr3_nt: TGTGCCAGCAGTTACGACGTTAGGACAGGGGGCGCGGTTGATGAAAAACTGTTTTTT
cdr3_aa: CASSYDVRTGGAVDEKLFF

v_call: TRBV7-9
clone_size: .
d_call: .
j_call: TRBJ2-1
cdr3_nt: TGTGCCAGCAGCTTAGGAAGCACTTTATACAATGAGCAGTTCTTC
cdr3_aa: CASSLGSTLYNEQFF

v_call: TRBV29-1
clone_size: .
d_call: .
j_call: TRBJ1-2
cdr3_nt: TGCAGCGTTGAAAAGGAACAGTACTATGGCTACACCTTC
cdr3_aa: CSVEKEQYYGYTF

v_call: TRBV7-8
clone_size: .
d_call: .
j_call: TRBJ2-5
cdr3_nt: TGTGCCAGCAGCTTCGGAGAGACCCAGTACTTC
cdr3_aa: CASSFGETQYF

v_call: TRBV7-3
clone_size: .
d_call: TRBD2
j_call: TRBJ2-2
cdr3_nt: TGTGCCAGCAGCTTAACGACGGGAGGGCTCACCGGGGAGCTGTTTTTT
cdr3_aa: CASSLTTGGLTGELFF

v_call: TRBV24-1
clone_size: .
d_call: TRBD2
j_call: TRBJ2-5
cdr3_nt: TGTGCCACCAGTCCGGGACTAGCGGGAGTGCACCAAGAGACCCAGTACTTC
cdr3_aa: CATSPGLAGVHQETQYF

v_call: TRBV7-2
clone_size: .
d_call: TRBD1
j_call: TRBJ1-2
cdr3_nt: TGTGCCAGCAGCCCCACAGGGGGCCCCTATGGCTACACCTTC
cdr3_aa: CASSPTGGPYGYTF

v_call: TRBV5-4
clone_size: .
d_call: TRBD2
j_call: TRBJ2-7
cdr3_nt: TGTGCCAGCAGCACTAGCGGGCACTACGAGCAGTACTTC
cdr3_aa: CASSTSGHYEQYF

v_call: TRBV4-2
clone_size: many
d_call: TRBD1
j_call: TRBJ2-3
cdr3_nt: TGTGCCAGCAGCCAAGATCGAACAGGGGCAGCAGATACGCAGTATTTT
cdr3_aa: CASSQDRTGAADTQYF

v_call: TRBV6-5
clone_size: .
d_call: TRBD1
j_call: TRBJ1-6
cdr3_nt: TGTGCCAGCAGTTACATAAGTGACAGGGATTCACCCCTCCACTTT
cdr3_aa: CASSYISDRDSPLHF

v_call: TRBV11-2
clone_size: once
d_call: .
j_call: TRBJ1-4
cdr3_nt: TGTGCCAGCAGCCGAGACAGTGCAACTAATGAAAAACTGTTTTTT
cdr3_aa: CASSRDSATNEKLFF

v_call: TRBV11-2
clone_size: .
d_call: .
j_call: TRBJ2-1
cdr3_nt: TGTGCCGTTGTGGGGGCTTACAATGAGCAGTTCTTC
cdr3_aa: CAVVGAYNEQFF

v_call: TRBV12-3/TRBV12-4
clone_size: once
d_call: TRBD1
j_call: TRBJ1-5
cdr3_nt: TGTGCCAGCAAAGGACAGGGAGGTCAGCCCCAGCATTTT
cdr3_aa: CASKGQGGQPQHF

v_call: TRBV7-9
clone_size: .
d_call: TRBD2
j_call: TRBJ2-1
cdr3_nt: TGTGCCAGCAGCTTAGTCCGACTAGCGGGAGTAGGGGTCGATGAGCAGTTCTTC
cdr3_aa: CASSLVRLAGVGVDEQFF

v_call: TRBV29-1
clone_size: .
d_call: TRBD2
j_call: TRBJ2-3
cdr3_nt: TGCAGCGACGGGGGGGGAGATACGCAGTATTTT
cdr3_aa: CSDGGGDTQYF

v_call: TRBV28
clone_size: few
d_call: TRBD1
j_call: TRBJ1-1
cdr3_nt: TGTGCCAGCAGGCAATTCGCTTCCGGGACAGGGGAAGCTTTCTTT
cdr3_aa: CASRQFASGTGEAFF

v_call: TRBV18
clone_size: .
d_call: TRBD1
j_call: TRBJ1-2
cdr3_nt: TGTGCCAGCTCACCGGGACAGGACGCATACTATGGCTACACCTTC
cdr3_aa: CASSPGQDAYYGYTF

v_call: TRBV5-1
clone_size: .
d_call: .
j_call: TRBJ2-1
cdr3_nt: TGCGCCAGCAGCTTTGGGACTGCTGCCTACAATGAGCAGTTCTTC
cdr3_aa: CASSFGTAAYNEQFF

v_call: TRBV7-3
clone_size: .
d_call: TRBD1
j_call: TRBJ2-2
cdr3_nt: TGTGCCAGCAGCTCGACAGGGCCCGGGGAGCTGTTTTTT
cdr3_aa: CASSSTGPGELFF

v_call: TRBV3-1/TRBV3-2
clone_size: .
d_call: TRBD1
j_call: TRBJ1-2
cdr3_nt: TGTGCCAGGGGACAGGGGAAAAACTATGGCTACACCTTC
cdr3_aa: CARGQGKNYGYTF

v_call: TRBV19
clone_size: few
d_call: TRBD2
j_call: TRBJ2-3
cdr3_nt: TGTGCCAGTAGACCGGGACTAGCGACAGATACGCAGTATTTT
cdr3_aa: CASRPGLATDTQYF

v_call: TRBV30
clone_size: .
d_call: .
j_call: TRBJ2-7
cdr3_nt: TGTGCCCTCGACAGATCCTACGAGCAGTACTTC
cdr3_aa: CALDRSYEQYF

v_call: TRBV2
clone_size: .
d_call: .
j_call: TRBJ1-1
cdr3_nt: TGTGCCAGCAGCGGCCCGGATGGGAGTATGAACACTGAAGCTTTCTTT
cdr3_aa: CASSGPDGSMNTEAFF